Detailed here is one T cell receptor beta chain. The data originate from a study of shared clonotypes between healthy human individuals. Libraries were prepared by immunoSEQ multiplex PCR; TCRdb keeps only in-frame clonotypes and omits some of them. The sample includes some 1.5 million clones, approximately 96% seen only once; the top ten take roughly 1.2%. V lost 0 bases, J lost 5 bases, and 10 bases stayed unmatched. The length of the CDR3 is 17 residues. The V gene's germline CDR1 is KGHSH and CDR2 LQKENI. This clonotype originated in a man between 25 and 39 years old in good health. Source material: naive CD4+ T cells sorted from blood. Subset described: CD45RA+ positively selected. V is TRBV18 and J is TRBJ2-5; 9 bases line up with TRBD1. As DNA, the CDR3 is TGTGCCAGCTCACCACCGACAGGGGGGCGTCTCGCGGAGACCCAGTACTTC. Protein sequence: CASSPPTGGRLAETQYF. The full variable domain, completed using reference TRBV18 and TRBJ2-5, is NAGVMQNPRHLVRRRGQEARLRCSPMKGHSHVYWYRQLPEEGLKFMVYLQKENIIDESGMPKERFSAEFPKEGPSILRIQQVVRGDSAAYFCASSPPTGGRLAETQYFGPGTRLLVL.